A selection of T cell receptor beta chains follows, all from one sample in a study of blood T cell repertoires in COVID-19. Clones were sequenced by immunoSEQ multiplex PCR, and TCRdb holds only the in-frame ones, with some missing. The table shows some 150,000 clones, with roughly nine tenths occurring only once. The specimen sequenced was peripheral blood. The receptors stem from a man between 50 and 59 years old with acute or convalescent COVID-19. Both conserved end residues are part of each CDR3. A D gene is named only where the DNA matches it firmly. Part of the rows lack a size; the others show once, few, many or a class for expanded clones.

CDR3: CASSETTGYYGYTF; DNA: TGTGCCAGCAGTGAGACGACAGGGTACTATGGCTACACCTTC; J: TRBJ1-2; size: .; V: TRBV6-1; D: TRBD1
CDR3: CASRRTGTYNYGYTF; DNA: TGTGCCAGCAGGCGGACAGGAACCTATAACTATGGCTACACCTTC; J: TRBJ1-2; size: .; V: TRBV2; D: TRBD1
CDR3: CASSATGTTYEQYF; DNA: TGTGCCAGTAGTGCCACCGGGACTACTTACGAGCAGTACTTC; J: TRBJ2-7; size: .; V: TRBV19; D: TRBD2
CDR3: CAWSVPVTENYGYTF; DNA: TGTGCCTGGAGTGTACCTGTGACGGAGAACTATGGCTACACCTTC; J: TRBJ1-2; size: .; V: TRBV30; D: .
CDR3: CASSSLAGSTDTQYF; DNA: TGTGCCAGCTCATCTTTAGCGGGCAGCACAGATACGCAGTATTTT; J: TRBJ2-3; size: .; V: TRBV18; D: TRBD2
CDR3: CASSISRLTDTQYF; DNA: TGTGCCAGTAGTATATCGAGACTCACAGATACGCAGTATTTT; J: TRBJ2-3; size: .; V: TRBV19; D: .
CDR3: CASSSIGGTGEDLSTDTQYF; DNA: TGCGCCAGCAGTTCAATCGGGGGGACAGGGGAAGATTTAAGCACAGATACGCAGTATTTT; J: TRBJ2-3; size: .; V: TRBV23-1; D: TRBD1
CDR3: CASRLRTGQAGELFF; DNA: TGTGCCAGTAGGCTTAGGACAGGGCAGGCCGGGGAGCTGTTTTTT; J: TRBJ2-2; size: .; V: TRBV19; D: TRBD1
CDR3: CASSAWTSGISYEQYF; DNA: TGTGCCAGCAGCGCCTGGACTAGCGGAATCTCCTACGAGCAGTACTTC; J: TRBJ2-7; size: .; V: TRBV7-2; D: TRBD2
CDR3: CASSGPTRDTEAFF; DNA: TGTGCCAGCAGTGGACCGACAAGAGATACTGAAGCTTTCTTT; J: TRBJ1-1; size: .; V: TRBV2; D: .
CDR3: CASSSGTANTGELFF; DNA: TGTGCCAGCAGTTCCGGGACAGCTAACACCGGGGAGCTGTTTTTT; J: TRBJ2-2; size: .; V: TRBV7-8; D: TRBD1
CDR3: CASSLGLRYGYTF; DNA: TGTGCCAGCAGCTTAGGACTACGCTATGGCTACACCTTC; J: TRBJ1-2; size: .; V: TRBV11-2; D: .
CDR3: CASSVGDRVVLSYQPQHF; DNA: TGTGCCAGCAGTGTGGGCGACAGGGTTGTGTTATCGTATCAGCCCCAGCATTTT; J: TRBJ1-5; size: .; V: TRBV6-1; D: TRBD1
CDR3: CSVDSFSYNEQFF; DNA: TGCAGCGTTGACAGTTTCTCCTACAATGAGCAGTTCTTC; J: TRBJ2-1; size: .; V: TRBV29-1; D: .
CDR3: CASSQPTSGVDTQYF; DNA: TGCGCCAGCAGCCAACCCACTAGCGGGGTAGATACGCAGTATTTT; J: TRBJ2-3; size: .; V: TRBV4-1; D: TRBD2
CDR3: CASSFPGLDNEQFF; DNA: TGTGCCAGCAGTTTCCCGGGACTGGACAATGAGCAGTTCTTC; J: TRBJ2-1; size: once; V: TRBV27; D: .
CDR3: CASSENLASGSSYNEQFF; DNA: TGTGCCAGCAGTGAAAATTTGGCTAGCGGGAGCTCCTACAATGAGCAGTTCTTC; J: TRBJ2-1; size: .; V: TRBV2; D: TRBD2
CDR3: CASSEGTGNHWETQYF; DNA: TGTGCCAGCAGCGAAGGGACAGGGAACCACTGGGAGACCCAGTACTTC; J: TRBJ2-5; size: few; V: TRBV9; D: TRBD1
CDR3: CASSYLGEDSPLHF; DNA: TGTGCCAGCAGTTACTTAGGGGAGGATTCACCCCTCCACTTT; J: TRBJ1-6; size: .; V: TRBV6-5; D: .
CDR3: CASSEFGTSGGGSYNEQFF; DNA: TGTGCCAGCAGTGAGTTCGGGACTAGCGGGGGGGGCTCCTACAATGAGCAGTTCTTC; J: TRBJ2-1; size: .; V: TRBV28; D: TRBD2
CDR3: CASSLLAILATSYNEQFF; DNA: TGTGCCAGCAGCTTGCTTGCCATTCTAGCGACATCCTACAATGAGCAGTTCTTC; J: TRBJ2-1; size: .; V: TRBV11-2; D: .